This TCR beta chain was captured in a study of blood T cell repertoires in COVID-19. With V trimmed by 6 bases and J by 5 bases, 12 bases remained unmatched. The CDR3 totals 15 residues. Looked up from germline, CDR1 is KGHSH and CDR2 is LQKENI. As handled by the study authors: By means of reference gene primer amplification, nucleated cell counts were estimated. Sequenced by immunoSEQ multiplex PCR; TCRdb stores in-frame clones only, minus some. The DNA was the basis for D and trimming; V, J and clone size are from that table. The data contain 300,000 or so clones, around 87% of them singletons. Sequencing was carried out using peripheral blood. This receptor was taken from a man between 45 and 60 years old with active or convalescent COVID-19. This sequence joins TRBV18 and TRBJ1-1; 7 bases agree with TRBD1. The CDR3 DNA reads as TGTGCCAGCTCGCTACAGGGGCGCGGAGGAACTGAAGCTTTCTTT. Encoded protein: CASSLQGRGGTEAFF.